This T cell receptor beta chain was sequenced for a study of read filtering for tumor transcriptome and immune sequencing. Molecular barcoded adaptors covering alpha/delta and beta/gamma chains were used on around 370 ng RNA. One entry per CDR3 protein, called by TCRdb with MiXCR from the reads. The table lists about 46,000 distinct CDR3 sequences, about 12% of them singletons, with about 14% in the top ten. Study-wide findings and caveats: IR-seq and RNA-seq agreed better without single-read clonotypes.

This clonotype was found many times. Its antigen remains unknown. Every patient had bone marrow sampled while the disease was active. This clonotype was obtained from a donor at least 40 years old with multiple myeloma. Sequenced material: a population of CD138-negative cells sorted from bone marrow.

The CDR3 nucleotides read TGTGCCAGCAGCTGGGACAGGGCAAACACTGAAGCTTTCTTT. This encodes CASSWDRANTEAFF. The chain links TRBV5-6 to TRBJ1-1, with 9 bases identical to TRBD1. Trimming removed 3 bases from V and 2 bases from J; junction bases left unmatched: 2. The CDR3 is 14 residues long. Per the germline V gene, CDR1 is SGHDT and CDR2 is YYEEEE. Together with reference TRBV5-6 and TRBJ1-1, the CDR3 gives the full variable domain: DAGVTQSPTHLIKTRGQQVTLRCSPKSGHDTVSWYQQALGQGPQFIFQYYEEEERQRGNFPDRFSGHQFPNYSSELNVNALLLGDSALYLCASSWDRANTEAFFGQGTRLTVV.